Presented here are 21 T cell receptor beta chains from one specimen sequenced in a study of T cell clonality in common variable immunodeficiency (dated by TCRdb to between 2014 and 2016). The protocol used for the library was the immunoSEQ multiplex PCR assay. Drawn from immuneACCESS, this table holds only the in-frame rearrangements with V and J called that TCRdb kept. Clones are partly lost; checked studies trace under half to an unresolved V gene and leave the rest unexplained. The sample counts tens of thousands of clones, each observed more than once. In total, the top ten clones hold approximately 1.6% of the sample. Sequenced material: peripheral blood mononuclear cells. The receptor set was obtained from a person between 18 and 69 years old in good health.

This clone has at least ten counts. The missing CDR3 end, 3 residues past where the read stops, is filled in from the germline J gene. V usage is TRBV20-1 and J usage is TRBJ1-5; maybe TRBD1 (6 bases). Per the germline V gene, CDR1 is DFQATT and CDR2 is SNEGSKA (reference sequence). The CDR3 is 17 residues long. V gave up 5 bases and J gave up 5 bases, with 25 bases separating them. CDR3 DNA, as far as it was read: TGCAGTGCTCACACCATCGACAGGATCATGGGGGATCAGCCC. Translated: CSAHTIDRIMGDQP. The entire CDR3 sequence reads CSAHTIDRIMGDQPQHF.

This clone was picked up many times. The read terminates 3 residues ahead of where the CDR3 ends, so the germline J gene completes it. The rearrangement uses TRBV30 and TRBJ1-6, with D perhaps TRBD1 (5 bases). Germline CDR1 is GTSNPN and CDR2 is SVGIG (reference sequence). The CDR3 is made up of 13 amino acids. Trimming took off 0 bases at V and 8 bases at J, with 8 bases between the two ends. CDR3 DNA, as far as it was read: TGTGCCTGGAGTGTACAGGTGGATTCACCC. This translates into CAWSVQVDSP. The complete CDR3 sequence is CAWSVQVDSPLHF.

This clone was detected ten times or more. The CDR3 goes on 3 residues after the read ends, and that part is filled in from the germline J gene. The chain joins TRBV20-1 to TRBJ1-2; 8 bases line up with TRBD1. V shed 1 base and J 5 bases; nucleotides not matched to a gene: 15. This CDR3 comprises 17 residues. Germline-derived CDR1 and CDR2 are DFQATT and SNEGSKA (reference sequence). The covered CDR3 bases are TGCAGTGCTAGAGCTATCGCGAGAACAGGGGGGCGATATGGC. Protein product: CSARAIARTGGRYG. In full, the CDR3 reads CSARAIARTGGRYGYTF.

This clone came up many times. The CDR3 is cut off 3 residues early in the read; its end comes from the germline J gene. The chain couples TRBV7-3 to TRBJ2-3; no clear D. This CDR3 spans 13 amino acids. Trimming left V 0 bases short and J 8 bases short, with 9 bases between. The germline V gene encodes CDR1 SGHTA and CDR2 FQGTGA. This CDR3 is CASSLTQQSTQYF. The part of the CDR3 DNA that was read is TGTGCCAGCAGCTTAACACAGCAGAGTACG.

This clone was found a few times. The read halts 3 residues ahead of the CDR3 end, with the missing end drawn from the germline J gene. V usage is TRBV10-2 and J usage is TRBJ2-1, with 7 bases matching TRBD1. Looked up from germline, CDR1 is WSHSY and CDR2 is SAAADI. V shed 6 bases, J shed 8 bases, and the junction held 1 base outside the gene matches. The length of the CDR3 is 11 residues. Incomplete CDR3 DNA: TGCGCCAGCAGACAGGGGTATGAG. As protein: CASRQGYE. The complete CDR3 protein is CASRQGYEQFF.

This clone was picked up many times. From the germline J gene comes the end of the CDR3, since the read stops 3 residues before it. The chain joins TRBV7-8 to TRBJ1-3, with a weak D call TRBD1 (6 bases). V was clipped by 3 bases and J by 6 bases, with 12 bases between them. Germline loops: CDR1 SGHVS, CDR2 FQNEAQ. The CDR3 has 14 amino acids. CDR3 DNA, as far as it was read: TGTGCCAGCAGCTTTGGGGGGGCATTAAACACC. This translates into CASSFGGALNT. The CDR3, in full, reads CASSFGGALNTIYF.

This clone was seen many times. The missing CDR3 end, 3 residues past where the read stops, is filled in from the germline J gene. The chain joins TRBV28 to TRBJ2-1; tentative D call: TRBD2 (5 bases). The germline CDR1 and CDR2 sequences are MDHEN and SYDVKM. With 6 bases removed from V and 0 bases from J, the gap between germline ends came to 9 bases. The CDR3 spans 14 residues. The part of the CDR3 DNA that was read is TGTGCCAGCAGAAGGACTGACTCCTACAATGAG. Translated, it gives CASRRTDSYNE. Given in full, the CDR3 is CASRRTDSYNEQFF.

This clone was observed many times. The read terminates 3 residues before the CDR3 end, so the remaining end is supplied by the germline J gene. The chain has TRBV19 and TRBJ2-1; possible D gene TRBD1, 6 bases. V shed 7 bases and J shed 4 bases, with 17 bases lying between them. In germline, CDR1 is LNHDA, CDR2 SQIVND (reference sequence). The CDR3 covers 15 residues. This chain's CDR3 is CASTEGHTPYNEQFF. The CDR3 bases that were read are TGTGCCAGTACTGAGGGACATACCCCTTACAATGAG.

This clone was observed many times. The CDR3 end falls 3 residues outside the read, so it is completed with the germline J gene. The chain combines TRBV19 with TRBJ2-1; 14 bases fit TRBD2. The CDR3 length is 17 residues. CDR1 and CDR2 (germline): LNHDA, SQIVND (reference sequence). Trimming cost V 5 bases and J 0 bases; bases outside gene matches: 3. The part of the CDR3 DNA that was read is TGTGCCAGTAGTCCAGGGACTAGCGGGAGCTCCTACAATGAG. Its protein is CASSPGTSGSSYNE. Given in full, the CDR3 is CASSPGTSGSSYNEQFF.

This clone was counted many times. The CDR3 is cut off 3 residues early in the read; its end comes from the germline J gene. This chain uses TRBV20-1 with TRBJ1-5, with 7 bases lining up with TRBD1. The CDR3 runs 14 residues. Looked up from germline, CDR1 is DFQATT and CDR2 is SNEGSKA (reference sequence). V lost 6 bases, J lost 0 bases, and 5 bases stayed unmatched. The chain's CDR3 is CSARGQNSNQPQHF. CDR3 DNA (partial): TGCAGTGCCAGGGGACAGAATAGCAATCAGCCC.

This clone was recorded at least ten times. The read finishes 3 residues shy of the CDR3 end, and the germline J gene is used to complete it. The V gene is TRBV7-2, the J gene TRBJ2-2; 7 bases are shared with TRBD2. J lost 6 bases, V lost 1 base, and 5 bases had no gene match. CDR3 length: 15 residues. Germline CDR1 reads SGHTA; CDR2 reads FQGNSA. This CDR3 is CASSLVGGGAGELFF. The sequenced CDR3 bases are TGTGCCAGCAGCTTAGTGGGGGGAGGGGCCGGGGAG.

This clone was seen at least ten times. Coverage ceases 3 residues before the CDR3 finishes, and the germline J gene fills in the end. V gene TRBV7-2 combines with J gene TRBJ1-2; D remains unclear. Germline CDR1 reads SGHTA; CDR2 reads FQGNSA. Trimming shortened V by 0 bases and J by 2 bases, and 10 bases separated the two germline ends. CDR3 length equals 15 residues. The sequenced CDR3 bases are TGTGCCAGCAGCTTAGCGCGGTCATCAAACTATGGC. Protein sequence: CASSLARSSNYG. The CDR3 as a whole reads CASSLARSSNYGYTF. Using reference TRBV7-2 and TRBJ1-2 for the parts outside the CDR3, the full variable domain is GAGVSQSPSNKVTEKGKDVELRCDPISGHTALYWYRQSLGQGLEFLIYFQGNSAPDKSGLPSDRFSAERTGGSVSTLTIQRTQQEDSAVYLCASSLARSSNYGYTFGSGTRLTVV.

This clone was counted many times. One end of the junction is discordant with germline, which a read error may explain. The read ends 3 residues before the CDR3 terminus; that terminus is restored from the germline J gene. The chain uses TRBV4-2 and TRBJ2-6; D gene uncertain. The CDR3 runs to 17 residues. The germline V gene has CDR1 LGHNA and CDR2 YNFKEQ. The CDR3: CASSQDAAPAGANVLTF. The part of the CDR3 DNA that was read is TGCGCCAGCAGCCAAGACGCCGCGCCGGCTGGGGCCAACGTC.

This clone was seen at least ten times. The CDR3 is cut off 3 residues early in the read; its end comes from the germline J gene. V and J are TRBV5-5 and TRBJ2-5, with 9 bases lining up with TRBD1. The CDR3 is made up of 15 amino acids. Trimming cost V 4 bases and J 4 bases; bases outside gene matches: 8. Germline V CDR1 and CDR2: SGHKS, YYEKEE (reference sequence). CDR3 sequence: CASSNAGTGRETQYF. The covered CDR3 bases are TGTGCCAGCAGCAACGCCGGGACAGGGAGAGAGACC.

This clone was counted many times. The CDR3 goes on 3 residues after the read ends, and that part is filled in from the germline J gene. This sequence joins TRBV2 and TRBJ2-3; the match to TRBD2 covers 7 bases. Germline CDR1 and CDR2: SNHLY and FYNNEI. The CDR3 has 16 amino acids. V shed 3 bases, J shed 2 bases, and the junction held 8 bases outside the gene matches. CDR3: CASSDVAGDPTDTQYF. The sequenced part of the CDR3 DNA is TGTGCCAGCAGTGACGTTGCGGGAGACCCCACAGATACG. The full variable domain, completed using reference TRBV2 and TRBJ2-3, is EPEVTQTPSHQVTQMGQEVILRCVPISNHLYFYWYRQILGQKVEFLVSFYNNEISEKSEIFDDQFSVERPDGSNFTLKIRSTKLEDSAMYFCASSDVAGDPTDTQYFGPGTRLTVL.

This clone occurred many times. With the read ending 3 residues before the CDR3 end, the germline J gene is used to fill in that end. The rearrangement uses TRBV5-6 and TRBJ1-5; D possibly corresponds to TRBD1 (6 bases). This CDR3 comprises 14 residues. Germline lookup yields CDR1 SGHDT and CDR2 YYEEEE. V lost 3 bases and J lost 3, with 10 bases in between. Partial CDR3 DNA: TGTGCCAGCAGCTCAACAGGGTACAATCAGCCC. Translating it yields CASSSTGYNQP. The full CDR3 protein is CASSSTGYNQPQHF.

This clone was recorded many times. The CDR3 extends 3 residues past the end of the read, so its final part is completed from the germline J gene. The chain has TRBV18 and TRBJ2-3, with D possibly TRBD2 on 6 matching bases. Trimming shortened V by 0 bases and J by 8 bases, and 15 bases separated the two germline ends. Germline lookup yields CDR1 KGHSH and CDR2 LQKENI. The CDR3 spans 15 residues. The sequenced CDR3 bases are TGTGCCAGCTCACCACCGGGCCGGGGGAAGAGTACG. Amino acids: CASSPPGRGKST. The CDR3 in full is CASSPPGRGKSTQYF.

This clone was seen repeatedly, ten times or more. Read data end 3 residues before the CDR3 end; the end is taken from the germline J gene. The rearrangement joins TRBV23-1 to TRBJ1-2, with TRBD1 matching over 7 bases. TRBV23-1 counts as an open reading frame of uncertain function. The V and J ends lost 1 base and 5 bases, in that order; junction bases with no gene match: 10. The CDR3 loop spans 16 amino acids. CDR3 DNA, as far as it was read: TGCGCCAGCAGTCAATACTCGACAGGGAGAGGGTATGGC. It specifies CASSQYSTGRGYG. The CDR3 in full is CASSQYSTGRGYGYTF.

This clone was picked up many times. The CDR3 extends 3 residues past the end of the read, so its final part is completed from the germline J gene. This chain uses TRBV2 with TRBJ2-1; D may be TRBD2 (6 bases). V was cut by 6 bases and J by 4 bases, with 10 bases left in between. Germline loops: CDR1 SNHLY, CDR2 FYNNEI. CDR3 length equals 13 residues. The CDR3 bases that were read are TGTGCCAGCAGCGCTCGGGGGTACAATGAG. Translated: CASSARGYNE. The whole CDR3 sequence reads CASSARGYNEQFF.

This clone was seen ten or more times. The sequence runs out 3 residues before the end of the CDR3; the remainder is reconstructed from the germline J gene. The gene calls are TRBV5-1 and TRBJ2-2; D perhaps matches TRBD2 (6 bases). The CDR3 contains 16 residues. The ends were cut back, 4 bases at V and 1 base at J, with 14 bases in the middle. The germline V gene encodes CDR1 SGHRS and CDR2 YFSETQ. CDR3 DNA, as far as it was read: TGCGCCAGCAGCCGACTGGGACTCCTGAACACCGGGGAG. It encodes CASSRLGLLNTGE. The CDR3 reads in full as CASSRLGLLNTGELFF.

This clone was recorded at least ten times. The missing CDR3 end, 3 residues past where the read stops, is filled in from the germline J gene. The J gene is TRBJ1-6, the V gene TRBV2; 9 positions match TRBD1. After removal of 5 bases from V and 7 bases from J, the junction contained 6 bases not matched to a gene. The V gene's germline CDR1 is SNHLY and CDR2 FYNNEI. The CDR3 sequence is 15 residues long. CDR3: CASSRDRERNSPLHF. The sequenced CDR3 bases are TGTGCCAGCAGTCGGGACAGGGAACGAAATTCACCC.